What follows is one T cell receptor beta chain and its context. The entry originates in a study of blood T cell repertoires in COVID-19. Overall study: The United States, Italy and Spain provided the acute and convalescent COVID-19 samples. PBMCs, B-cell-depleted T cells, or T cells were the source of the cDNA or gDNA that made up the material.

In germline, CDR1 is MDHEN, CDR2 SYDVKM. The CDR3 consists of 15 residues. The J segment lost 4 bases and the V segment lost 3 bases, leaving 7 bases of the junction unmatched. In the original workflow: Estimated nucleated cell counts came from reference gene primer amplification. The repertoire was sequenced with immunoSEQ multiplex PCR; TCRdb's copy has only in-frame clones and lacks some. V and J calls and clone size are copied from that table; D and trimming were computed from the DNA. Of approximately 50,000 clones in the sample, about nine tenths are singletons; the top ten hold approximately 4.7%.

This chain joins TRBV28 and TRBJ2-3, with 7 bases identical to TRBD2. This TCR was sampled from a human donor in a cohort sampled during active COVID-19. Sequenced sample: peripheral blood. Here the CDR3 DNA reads TGTGCCAGCAGTTTGGGGCCAGGGAGGGCAGATACGCAGTATTTT. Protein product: CASSLGPGRADTQYF.